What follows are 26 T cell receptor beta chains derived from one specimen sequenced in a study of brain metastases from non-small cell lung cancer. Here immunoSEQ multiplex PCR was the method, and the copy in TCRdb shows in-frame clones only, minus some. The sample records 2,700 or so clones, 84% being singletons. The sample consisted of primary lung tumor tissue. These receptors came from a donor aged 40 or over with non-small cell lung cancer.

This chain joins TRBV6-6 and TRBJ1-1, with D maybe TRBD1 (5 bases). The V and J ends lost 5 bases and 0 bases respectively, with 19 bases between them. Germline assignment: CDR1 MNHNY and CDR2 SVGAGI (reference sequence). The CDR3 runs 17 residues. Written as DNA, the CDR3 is TGTGCCAGCAGTCCTCGGGCAGGGAACCGGGTGAACACTGAAGCTTTCTTT. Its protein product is CASSPRAGNRVNTEAFF.

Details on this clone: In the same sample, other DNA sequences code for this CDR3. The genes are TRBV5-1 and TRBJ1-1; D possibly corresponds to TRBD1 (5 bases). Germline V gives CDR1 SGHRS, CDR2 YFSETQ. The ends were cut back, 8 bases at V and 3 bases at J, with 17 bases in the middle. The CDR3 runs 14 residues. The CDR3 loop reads CASAVGGMDTEAFF. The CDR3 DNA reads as TGCGCCAGTGCGGTCGGGGGAATGGACACTGAAGCTTTCTTT.

CDR3 nucleotides: TGTGCCAGCAGCGTAGCCGGACAGGGGGCAATCTATGAGCAGTTCTTC. This codes for CASSVAGQGAIYEQFF. The V and J genes are TRBV9 and TRBJ2-1; 11 bases are shared with TRBD1. V lost 0 bases and J lost 8; bases outside the gene matches: 7. The CDR3 is 16 amino acids. The germline CDR1 and CDR2 sequences are SGDLS and YYNGEE.

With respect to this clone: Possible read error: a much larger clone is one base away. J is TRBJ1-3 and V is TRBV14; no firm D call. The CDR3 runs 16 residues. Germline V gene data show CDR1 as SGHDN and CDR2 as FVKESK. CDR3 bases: TGTGTCAGCAGCCAAGGCCCAGTGATCTCTGGAAACACCATATATTTT. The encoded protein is CVSSQGPVISGNTIYF.

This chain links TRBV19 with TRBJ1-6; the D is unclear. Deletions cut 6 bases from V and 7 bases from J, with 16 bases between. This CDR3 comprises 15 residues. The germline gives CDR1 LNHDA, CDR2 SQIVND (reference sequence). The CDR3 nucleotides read TGTGCCAGTAGCCAGCGGGGAATAGGGAATTCACCCCTCCACTTT. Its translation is CASSQRGIGNSPLHF.

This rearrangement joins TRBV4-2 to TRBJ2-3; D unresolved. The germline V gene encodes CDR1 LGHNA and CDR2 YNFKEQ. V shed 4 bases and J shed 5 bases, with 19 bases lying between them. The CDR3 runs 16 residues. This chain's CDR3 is CASSLTVNVDIDTQYF. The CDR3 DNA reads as TGTGCCAGCAGCCTGACTGTAAACGTGGATATAGATACGCAGTATTTT.

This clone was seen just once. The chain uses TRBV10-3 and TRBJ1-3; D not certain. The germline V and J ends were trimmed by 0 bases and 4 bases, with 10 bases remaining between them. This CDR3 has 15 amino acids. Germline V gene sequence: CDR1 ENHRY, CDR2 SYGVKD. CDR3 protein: CAISESAAGGNTIYF. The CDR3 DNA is TGTGCCATCAGTGAGTCGGCCGCGGGCGGAAACACCATATATTTT.

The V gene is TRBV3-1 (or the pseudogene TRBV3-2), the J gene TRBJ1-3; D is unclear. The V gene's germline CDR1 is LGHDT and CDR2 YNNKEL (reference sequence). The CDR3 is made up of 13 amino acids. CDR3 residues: CASAEHSGNTIYF. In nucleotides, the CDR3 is TGTGCTTCCGCCGAGCACTCTGGAAACACCATATATTTT.

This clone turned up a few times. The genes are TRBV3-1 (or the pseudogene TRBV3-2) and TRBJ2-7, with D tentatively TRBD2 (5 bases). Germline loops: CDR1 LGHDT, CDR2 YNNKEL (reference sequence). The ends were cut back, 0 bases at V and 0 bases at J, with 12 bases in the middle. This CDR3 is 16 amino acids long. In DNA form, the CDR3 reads TGTGCCAGCAGCCAAGAGGAAGGACTGAACTCCTACGAGCAGTACTTC. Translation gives CASSQEEGLNSYEQYF.

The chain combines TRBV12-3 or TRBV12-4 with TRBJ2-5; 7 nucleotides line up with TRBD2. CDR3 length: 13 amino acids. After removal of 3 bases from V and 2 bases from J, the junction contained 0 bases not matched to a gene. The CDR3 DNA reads TGTGCCAGCAGTTTGCGGGGGCAAGAGACCCAGTACTTC. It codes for CASSLRGQETQYF.

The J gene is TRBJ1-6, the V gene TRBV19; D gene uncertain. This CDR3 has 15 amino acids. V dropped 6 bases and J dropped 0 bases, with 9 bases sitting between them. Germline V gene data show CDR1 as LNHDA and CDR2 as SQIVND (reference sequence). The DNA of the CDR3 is TGTGCCAGTAGAGGAGGAAGCTCCTATAATTCACCCCTCCACTTT. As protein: CASRGGSSYNSPLHF.

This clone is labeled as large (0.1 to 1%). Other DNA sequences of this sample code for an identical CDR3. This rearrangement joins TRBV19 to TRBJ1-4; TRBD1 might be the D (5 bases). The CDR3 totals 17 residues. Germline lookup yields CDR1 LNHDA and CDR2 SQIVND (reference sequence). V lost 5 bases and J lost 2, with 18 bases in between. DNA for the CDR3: TGTGCCAGTAGTGCCCGAAGTCTAGGGGCCACTAATGAAAAACTGTTTTTT. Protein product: CASSARSLGATNEKLFF.

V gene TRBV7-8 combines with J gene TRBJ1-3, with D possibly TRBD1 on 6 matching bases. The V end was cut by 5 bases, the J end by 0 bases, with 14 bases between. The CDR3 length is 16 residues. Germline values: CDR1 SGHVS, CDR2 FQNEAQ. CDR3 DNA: TGTGCCAGCAGCGACGGACAGAGGAACTCTGGAAACACCATATATTTT. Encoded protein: CASSDGQRNSGNTIYF.

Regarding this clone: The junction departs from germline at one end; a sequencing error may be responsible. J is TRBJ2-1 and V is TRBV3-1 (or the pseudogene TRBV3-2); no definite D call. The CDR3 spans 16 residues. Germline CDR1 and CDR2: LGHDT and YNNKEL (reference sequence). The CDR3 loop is CASSPPRSFNNNEQFF. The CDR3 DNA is TGTGCCAGCAGCCCCCCCAGGAGTTTCAACAACAATGAGCAATTCTTC.

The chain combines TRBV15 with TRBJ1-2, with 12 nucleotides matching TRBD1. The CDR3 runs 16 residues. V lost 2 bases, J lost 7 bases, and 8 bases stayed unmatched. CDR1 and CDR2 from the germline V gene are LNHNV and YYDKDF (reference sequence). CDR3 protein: CATSRPPGQGARGYTF. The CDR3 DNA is TGTGCCACCAGCAGACCTCCGGGACAGGGGGCTCGTGGCTACACCTTC. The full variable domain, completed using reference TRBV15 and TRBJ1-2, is DAMVIQNPRYQVTQFGKPVTLSCSQTLNHNVMYWYQQKSSQAPKLLFHYYDKDFNNEADTPDNFQSRRPNTSFCFLDIRSPGLGDTAMYLCATSRPPGQGARGYTFGSGTRLTVV.

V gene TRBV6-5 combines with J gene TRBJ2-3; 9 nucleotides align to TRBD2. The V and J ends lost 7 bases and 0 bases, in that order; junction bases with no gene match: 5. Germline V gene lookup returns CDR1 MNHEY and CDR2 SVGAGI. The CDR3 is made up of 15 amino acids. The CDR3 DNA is TGTGCCAGCAACAGCGGGGGGACGAGCACAGATACGCAGTATTTT. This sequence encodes CASNSGGTSTDTQYF.

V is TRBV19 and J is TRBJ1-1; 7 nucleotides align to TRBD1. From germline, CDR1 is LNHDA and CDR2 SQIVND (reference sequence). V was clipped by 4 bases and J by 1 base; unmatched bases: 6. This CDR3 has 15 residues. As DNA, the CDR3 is TGTGCCAGTAGTACACAGGGGCCACGGAACACTGAAGCTTTCTTT. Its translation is CASSTQGPRNTEAFF.

Here the CDR3 DNA reads TGTGCCAGCAGTGAAGCTGGGGCGCGAATGAACACTGAAGCTTTCTTT. It translates to CASSEAGARMNTEAFF. The chain uses TRBV2 and TRBJ1-1, with D tentatively TRBD1 (5 bases). This CDR3 has 16 amino acids. The germline V gene has CDR1 SNHLY and CDR2 FYNNEI. V gave up 0 bases and J gave up 0 bases, with 11 bases separating them.

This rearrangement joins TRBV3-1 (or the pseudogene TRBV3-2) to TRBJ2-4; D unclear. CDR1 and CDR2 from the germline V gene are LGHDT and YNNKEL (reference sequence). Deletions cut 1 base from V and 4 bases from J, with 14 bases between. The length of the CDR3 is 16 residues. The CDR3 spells CASSQVISMAKNIQYF. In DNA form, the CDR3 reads TGTGCCAGCAGCCAAGTCATTTCTATGGCTAAAAACATTCAGTACTTC.

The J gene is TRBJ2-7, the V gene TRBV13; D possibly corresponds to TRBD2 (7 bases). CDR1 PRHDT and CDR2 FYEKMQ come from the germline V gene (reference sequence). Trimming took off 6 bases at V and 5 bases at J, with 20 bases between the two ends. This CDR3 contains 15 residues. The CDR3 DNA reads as TGTGCCAGCAGTCTCCGGCGGGGGCTTAGAAACGAGCAGTACTTC. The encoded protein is CASSLRRGLRNEQYF.

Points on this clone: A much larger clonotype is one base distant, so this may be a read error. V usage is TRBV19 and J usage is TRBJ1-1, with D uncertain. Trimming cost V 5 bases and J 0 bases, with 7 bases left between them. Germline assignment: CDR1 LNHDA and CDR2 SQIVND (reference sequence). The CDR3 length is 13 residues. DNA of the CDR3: TGTGCCAGTAGTCTTTTCTTGAACACTGAAGCTTTCTTT. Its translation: CASSLFLNTEAFF.

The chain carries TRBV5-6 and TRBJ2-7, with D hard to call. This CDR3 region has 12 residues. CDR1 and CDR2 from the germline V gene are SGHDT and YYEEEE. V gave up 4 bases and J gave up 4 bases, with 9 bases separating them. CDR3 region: CASSDLWYEQYF. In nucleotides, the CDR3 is TGTGCCAGCAGCGACCTTTGGTACGAGCAGTACTTC.

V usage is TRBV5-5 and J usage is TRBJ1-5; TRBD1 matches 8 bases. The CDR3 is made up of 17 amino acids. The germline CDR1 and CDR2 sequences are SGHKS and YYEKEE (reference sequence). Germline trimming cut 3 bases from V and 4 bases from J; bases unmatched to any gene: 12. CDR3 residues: CASSSETRTGINQPQHF. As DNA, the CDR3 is TGTGCCAGCAGCTCGGAAACACGGACAGGGATTAATCAGCCCCAGCATTTT.

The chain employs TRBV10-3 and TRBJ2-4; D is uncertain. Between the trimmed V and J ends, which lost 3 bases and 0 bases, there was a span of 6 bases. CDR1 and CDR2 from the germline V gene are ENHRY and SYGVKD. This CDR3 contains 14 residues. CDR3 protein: CAISDGRAKNIQYF. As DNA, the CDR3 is TGTGCCATCAGTGACGGAAGAGCCAAAAACATTCAGTACTTC.

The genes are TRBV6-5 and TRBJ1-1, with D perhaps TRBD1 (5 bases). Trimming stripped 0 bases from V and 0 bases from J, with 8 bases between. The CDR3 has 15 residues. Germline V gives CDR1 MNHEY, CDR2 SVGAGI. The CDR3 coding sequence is TGTGCCAGCAGTTACTCGGGGGTAGTGAACACTGAAGCTTTCTTT. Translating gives CASSYSGVVNTEAFF.

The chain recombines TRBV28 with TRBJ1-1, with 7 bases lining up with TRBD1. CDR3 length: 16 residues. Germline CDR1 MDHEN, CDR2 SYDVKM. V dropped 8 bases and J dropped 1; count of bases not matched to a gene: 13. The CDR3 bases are TGTGCCAGCCGTGGAGGGGGCCTAAAATCGAACACTGAAGCTTTCTTT. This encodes CASRGGGLKSNTEAFF.